This T cell receptor (beta chain) was recorded in a study of Graves' ophthalmopathy and Graves' hyperthyroidism. RNA transcripts yielded amplified TCR beta CDR3 regions. First-round RT-PCR with HTBI primers preceded a second-round multiplex PCR. Each CDR3 protein is one row after TCRdb ran MiXCR on the multiplex PCR reads. The table shows about 660,000 distinct CDR3 sequences, with under 50% occurring only once. This clonotype was recorded at least ten times. Its matching antigen is unknown. Certain patients were not enrolled. These were patients with other autoimmune diseases, uncontrolled infections, pregnancy or lactation. PBMCs originated in around 11 ml of fresh peripheral blood. The CDR3 loop spans 13 amino acids. Per the germline V gene, CDR1 is LNHDA and CDR2 is SQIVND (reference sequence). Trimming left V 4 bases short and J 6 bases short, with 10 bases between. Study-level findings and limits: Clonotypes were expanded in thyroid at above 0.001 frequency, and most also appeared in blood. Prediction of ophthalmopathy progression reached around 71% sensitivity and around 72% specificity.

The sequence derives from an adult man with Graves' ophthalmopathy. This chain connects TRBV19 to TRBJ1-5, with D possibly TRBD1 on 5 matching bases. Sequencing input: peripheral blood. As DNA, the CDR3 is TGTGCCAGTAGTACAACCCAGGGTCAGCCCCAGCATTTT. Amino acid sequence: CASSTTQGQPQHF.